Presented here are 27 T cell receptor beta chains from one specimen sequenced in a study of T cell responses to AZD1222 COVID-19 vaccine (dated by TCRdb to 2020 to 2022). The time point label here, explained by the study, means: baseline before first vaccination. To prepare the library, the immunoSEQ multiplex PCR assay was applied. This is the immuneACCESS table as TCRdb keeps it, with only in-frame sequences that have V and J called. A part of the clones is gone; compared with another copy, unresolved V genes explain less than half, and the rest is unexplained. The sample table records roughly 120,000 clones; less than 95% of these occur just once. The ten largest clones add up to around 7.8% of the sample. Specimen: peripheral blood, collected on day 0 of AZD1222 vaccination. Every receptor here comes from an adult in good health.

The rearrangement links TRBV5-1 to TRBJ1-5; possible D gene TRBD1, 6 bases. Germline values: CDR1 SGHRS, CDR2 YFSETQ. CDR3 length: 14 amino acids. Trimming removed 0 bases from V and 5 bases from J, with 9 bases in between. The CDR3 region has the DNA TGCGCCAGCAGCTTGGAACAGGGTGATCAGCCCCAGCATTTT. Amino acids: CASSLEQGDQPQHF.

The CDR3 spells CASSLWAGPNEQYF. Here the CDR3 DNA reads TGTGCCAGCAGCTTATGGGCAGGGCCAAACGAGCAGTACTTC. The chain is built from TRBV7-8 and TRBJ2-7; the D gene is possibly TRBD1 (5 bases). The CDR3 is 14 amino acids. Germline CDR1 and CDR2: SGHVS and FQNEAQ. With 2 bases removed from V and 5 bases from J, the gap between germline ends came to 13 bases.

The rearrangement uses TRBV2 and TRBJ2-5, with a tentative D call TRBD2 (6 bases). CDR1 and CDR2 from the germline V gene are SNHLY and FYNNEI. V lost 7 bases, J lost 3 bases, and 21 bases lay in between. CDR3 length equals 16 residues. CDR3 sequence reads: CASTGAGPFSKETQYF. The CDR3 DNA is TGTGCCAGCACCGGGGCGGGGCCATTTTCTAAAGAGACCCAGTACTTC.

The V gene is TRBV28, the J gene TRBJ2-7; TRBD1 agrees at 7 bases. Germline V gene lookup returns CDR1 MDHEN and CDR2 SYDVKM. CDR3 length equals 14 residues. V lost 7 bases and J lost 1; bases outside the gene matches: 7. The DNA for the CDR3 is TGTGCCAGCACGATTTGGGGACAGTCCTACGAGCAGTACTTC. Translated, it gives CASTIWGQSYEQYF.

This chain joins TRBV19 and TRBJ1-6; a weak D match, TRBD1 (5 bases). V was pared by 6 bases and J by 10 bases, with 16 bases between. Germline assignment: CDR1 LNHDA and CDR2 SQIVND (reference sequence). The CDR3 loop spans 14 amino acids. The CDR3 DNA reads TGTGCCAGTAGAGGGCAGGGTCAAGCCTCACCCCTCCACTTT. Protein: CASRGQGQASPLHF.

The rearrangement joins TRBV28 to TRBJ1-5; TRBD1 is a possible D gene (6 bases). The germline gives CDR1 MDHEN, CDR2 SYDVKM. This CDR3 has 14 amino acids. The V end was cut by 3 bases, the J end by 7 bases, with 13 bases between. The DNA of the CDR3 is TGTGCCAGCAGTTTGAGTCAGGGGCAACAGCCCCAGCATTTT. Protein: CASSLSQGQQPQHF. The full variable domain, completed using reference TRBV28 and TRBJ1-5, is DVKVTQSSRYLVKRTGEKVFLECVQDMDHENMFWYRQDPGLGLRLIYFSYDVKMKEKGDIPEGYSVSREKKERFSLILESASTNQTSMYLCASSLSQGQQPQHFGDGTRLSIL.

CDR3 sequence: CASSTDAVDIQYF. CDR3 nucleotide sequence: TGTGCCAGCAGTACCGACGCCGTGGACATTCAGTACTTC. The rearrangement joins TRBV27 to TRBJ2-4; the D is unclear. The CDR3 sequence is 13 residues long. Germline V lookup: CDR1 MNHEY, CDR2 SMNVEV (reference sequence). The V end was cut by 5 bases, the J end by 8 bases, with 13 bases between.

The chain employs TRBV7-9 and TRBJ1-2; D is possibly TRBD1 (6 bases). The V and J ends lost 1 base and 6 bases respectively, with 18 bases between them. Per the germline V gene, CDR1 is SEHNR and CDR2 is FQNEAQ (reference sequence). The CDR3 loop spans 16 amino acids. CDR3 nucleotide sequence: TGTGCCAGCAGCTTAGGGGGAGGGAACAGGGTCAATGGCTACACCTTC. It codes for CASSLGGGNRVNGYTF. Drawing the rest from reference TRBV7-9 and TRBJ1-2, the complete variable domain is DTGVSQNPRHKITKRGQNVTFRCDPISEHNRLYWYRQTLGQGPEFLTYFQNEAQLEKSRLLSDRFSAERPKGSFSTLEIQRTEQGDSAMYLCASSLGGGNRVNGYTFGSGTRLTVV.

The chain carries TRBV14 and TRBJ2-2; maybe TRBD2 (6 bases). V gave up 0 bases and J gave up 0 bases, with 11 bases separating them. The CDR3 is 17 residues long. CDR1 is SGHDN and CDR2 is FVKESK in the germline V gene. CDR3 nucleotides: TGTGCCAGCAGCCAAGATCCCTGGGGGGCGAACACCGGGGAGCTGTTTTTT. Protein product: CASSQDPWGANTGELFF. The whole variable domain, remainder taken from reference TRBV14 and TRBJ2-2, is EAGVTQFPSHSVIEKGQTVTLRCDPISGHDNLYWYRRVMGKEIKFLLHFVKESKQDESGMPNNRFLAERTGGTYSTLKVQPAELEDSGVYFCASSQDPWGANTGELFFGEGSRLTVL.

The V call is TRBV5-4, the J call TRBJ2-1; D is unclear. Germline assignment: CDR1 SGHNT and CDR2 YYREEE (reference sequence). The CDR3 has 15 amino acids. V shed 4 bases and J shed 11 bases, with 22 bases lying between them. CDR3 loop: CASSSSTTVGFKQFF. The CDR3 coding sequence is TGTGCCAGCAGCAGTAGTACTACAGTCGGCTTCAAGCAGTTCTTC. The full variable domain, rest sourced from reference TRBV5-4 and TRBJ2-1, is ETGVTQSPTHLIKTRGQQVTLRCSSQSGHNTVSWYQQALGQGPQFIFQYYREEENGRGNFPPRFSGLQFPNYSSELNVNALELDDSALYLCASSSSTTVGFKQFFGPGTRLTVL.

The chain employs TRBV3-1 (or the pseudogene TRBV3-2) and TRBJ1-1; D call uncertain. V lost 3 bases and J lost 3, with 17 bases in between. The CDR3 is 16 residues long. Germline V gene sequence: CDR1 LGHDT, CDR2 YNNKEL (reference sequence). In DNA form, the CDR3 reads TGTGCCAGCAGCCACCATAGTCGACTGTTAGACACTGAAGCTTTCTTT. Amino acids: CASSHHSRLLDTEAFF.

This chain links TRBV10-1 with TRBJ2-4, with D perhaps matching TRBD1 (5 bases). V gave up 4 bases and J gave up 5 bases, with 9 bases separating them. This CDR3 comprises 13 residues. CDR1 is WNHNN, CDR2 SYGVQD, per germline (reference sequence). CDR3 in DNA: TGCGCCAGCAGTGTAGGGGTGCAAAACATTCAGTACTTC. It codes for CASSVGVQNIQYF.

The chain employs TRBV30 and TRBJ1-1, with 7 bases lining up with TRBD1. The CDR3 spans 13 residues. CDR1 is GTSNPN and CDR2 is SVGIG in the germline V gene (reference sequence). V lost 4 bases to trimming and J lost 0 bases; unmatched junction nucleotides: 2. The CDR3 loop reads CAWTGGMNTEAFF. The CDR3 nucleotides read TGTGCCTGGACAGGGGGGATGAACACTGAAGCTTTCTTT.

CDR3 nucleotides: TGTGCCAGCAGCCAAGATGCGAACACTGAAGCTTTCTTT. It codes for CASSQDANTEAFF. This chain uses TRBV4-2 with TRBJ1-1; D remains unclear. There are 13 residues in the CDR3. The V gene's germline CDR1 is LGHNA and CDR2 YNFKEQ. V shed 0 bases and J shed 1 base, with 3 bases lying between them.

This chain uses TRBV19 with TRBJ1-5; 10 nucleotides align to TRBD1. This CDR3 has 16 residues. The V and J ends lost 5 bases and 4 bases, in that order; junction bases with no gene match: 8. The germline CDR1 and CDR2 sequences are LNHDA and SQIVND (reference sequence). The CDR3 coding sequence is TGTGCCAGTAGTGCGGGGACAGGGGATAGGAATCAGCCCCAGCATTTT. Translation gives CASSAGTGDRNQPQHF.

The chain recombines TRBV14 with TRBJ1-5; tentative D call: TRBD1 (6 bases). Trimming left V 4 bases short and J 0 bases short, with 16 bases between. Germline V gene data show CDR1 as SGHDN and CDR2 as FVKESK. There are 17 residues in the CDR3. This CDR3 is CASSLNRAPYSNQPQHF. In nucleotides, the CDR3 is TGTGCCAGCAGCCTAAACAGGGCCCCGTATAGCAATCAGCCCCAGCATTTT.

The chain recombines TRBV19 with TRBJ1-2, with TRBD1 as a possible D gene (6 bases). The CDR3 length is 15 residues. Germline CDR1 is LNHDA and CDR2 is SQIVND (reference sequence). Trimming took 4 bases from V and 8 from J, leaving 20 bases between them. In DNA form, the CDR3 reads TGTGCCAGTAGTACCTCCGTTTGGGGGGCGCGAGGCTACACCTTC. As protein: CASSTSVWGARGYTF.

There are a few counts of this clone. The chain joins TRBV28 to TRBJ1-2; D call uncertain. This CDR3 has 12 amino acids. The V end was cut by 5 bases, the J end by 6 bases, with 10 bases between. Looked up from germline, CDR1 is MDHEN and CDR2 is SYDVKM. For the CDR3, the DNA is TGTGCCAGCAGTCGTACGGCACATGGCTACACCTTC. Translating gives CASSRTAHGYTF.

J is TRBJ1-1 and V is TRBV3-1 (or the pseudogene TRBV3-2), with a possible D match to TRBD1 (5 bases). This CDR3 has 16 amino acids. Trimming cost V 5 bases and J 3 bases, with 19 bases left between them. The germline gives CDR1 LGHDT, CDR2 YNNKEL (reference sequence). Here the CDR3 reads CASSRGGGRGYTEAFF. CDR3 nucleotide sequence: TGTGCCAGCAGCAGAGGCGGAGGCCGGGGGTACACTGAAGCTTTCTTT.

This chain joins TRBV6-4 and TRBJ1-2, with D possibly matching TRBD1 (5 bases). CDR1 is MRHNA and CDR2 is SNTAGT in the germline V gene. This CDR3 region has 17 residues. Trimming stripped 6 bases from V and 2 bases from J, with 22 bases between. The CDR3 DNA sequence: TGTGCCAGCAGAAGGGGTTCGGTGGGCCTCTCCAACTATGGCTACACCTTC. It translates to CASRRGSVGLSNYGYTF.

The CDR3 loop is CASSQLAGGGRNIQYF. Here the CDR3 DNA reads TGCGCCAGCAGTCAACTAGCGGGGGGAGGTAGAAACATTCAGTACTTC. The V call is TRBV23-1, the J call TRBJ2-4; TRBD2 agrees at 11 bases. TRBV23-1 is identified as an open reading frame with a role that is uncertain. The CDR3 sequence is 16 residues long. V lost 2 bases and J lost 6; bases outside the gene matches: 6.

The chain uses TRBV14 and TRBJ2-7, with D perhaps matching TRBD2 (5 bases). This CDR3 comprises 13 residues. From germline, CDR1 is SGHDN and CDR2 FVKESK. V was shortened by 1 base and J by 9 bases, with 13 bases between the two germline ends. The CDR3 nucleotides read TGTGCCAGCAGCCAAGTCCTAGCCGCCGGGCAGTACTTC. It translates to CASSQVLAAGQYF.

The chain joins TRBV13 to TRBJ2-3; D gene uncertain. V lost 1 base and J 0 bases, leaving 11 bases between the germline ends. This CDR3 region has 16 residues. CDR1 PRHDT and CDR2 FYEKMQ come from the germline V gene (reference sequence). The CDR3 DNA is TGTGCCAGCAGCTTAGTAGCCACAACTAGCACAGATACGCAGTATTTT. Protein sequence: CASSLVATTSTDTQYF.

V is TRBV7-2 and J is TRBJ1-6, with D unclear. The CDR3 covers 16 residues. Germline lookup yields CDR1 SGHTA and CDR2 FQGNSA. With 3 bases removed from V and 0 bases from J, the gap between germline ends came to 9 bases. The CDR3, as DNA: TGTGCCAGCAGCTTTGGGCAGCACTCCTATAATTCACCCCTCCACTTT. It specifies CASSFGQHSYNSPLHF.

This rearrangement joins TRBV6-2 or TRBV6-3 to TRBJ2-7; D is possibly TRBD1 (6 bases). The CDR3 has 14 amino acids. V shed 3 bases and J shed 2 bases, with 11 bases lying between them. Germline-derived CDR1 and CDR2 are MNHEY and SVGEGT. The CDR3: CASSYEGGAYEQYF. The CDR3 DNA follows: TGTGCCAGCAGTTATGAAGGGGGAGCCTACGAGCAGTACTTC.

CDR3 sequence: CASSYANQETQYF. For the CDR3, the DNA is TGTGCCAGCAGTTACGCCAACCAAGAGACCCAGTACTTC. The chain recombines TRBV6-5 with TRBJ2-5, with D uncertain. CDR1 MNHEY and CDR2 SVGAGI come from the germline V gene. V was clipped by 2 bases and J by 0 bases, with 4 bases between them. The CDR3 is 13 residues long.

The chain links TRBV7-7 to TRBJ2-5, with a tentative D call TRBD2 (5 bases). Trimming left V 0 bases short and J 5 bases short, with 10 bases between. The germline CDR1 and CDR2 sequences are SSHAT and FNYEAQ (reference sequence). The CDR3 spans 14 residues. CDR3 coding DNA: TGTGCCAGCAGCTTAGCCGGGGTGCAGGAGACCCAGTACTTC. It codes for CASSLAGVQETQYF.